The T cell receptor beta chain described here comes from a study of blood T cell repertoires in COVID-19 (TCRdb year 2020). About the study as a whole: Collaborator samples came from the United States, Italy and Spain and covered acute and convalescent phases of COVID-19. The prospective study material was composed of cDNA or gDNA derived from T cells, B-cell-depleted T cells, or PBMCs. Subjects who had been exposed to COVID-19, were actively infected with it, or had recovered from it provided the deeply sampled blood TCRbeta repertoires that made up the dataset. The repertoires were released in a freely available public database meant as a resource for research on the immune response to SARS-CoV-2. The samples were drawn from the first 160 participants of the ongoing ImmuneRACE study and from 1,200 or so subjects provided by 6 global collaborators. Sample metadata almost always included a de-identified subject ID, COVID-19 status, age in years and sex. Where available, HLA class I and class II types were taken from metadata supplied by the sample provider and were not determined by assay-based typing. Results the study describes overall, beyond this receptor: Clinical and demographic metadata were provided uncurated, with the amount varying by source and participant.

Collaborating institutions collected whole blood in K2EDTA tubes following their own protocols. For TCRbeta analysis, collaborators shipped samples in one of three forms: frozen whole blood, isolated PBMCs, or DNA extracted from either of those sample types. TCRbeta CDR3 regions were amplified from genomic DNA using the immunoSEQ Assay, a bias-controlled multiplex PCR. The authors processed their data as follows. The number of nucleated cells in each sample was estimated from the amplification of reference gene primers within the assay. To quantify the absolute abundance of each unique TCRbeta CDR3 rearrangement, sequence reads were collapsed and filtered. For each sample, productive Simpson clonality was calculated by taking the square root of Simpson's diversity index across productive rearrangements. Drawn from immuneACCESS, this table holds only the in-frame rearrangements with V and J called that TCRdb kept. Clones are partly lost; checked studies trace under half to an unresolved V gene and leave the rest unexplained. The V and J calls and clone size come from that table; D and trimming were worked out from the DNA. In this sample the table shows under 85,000 clones, approximately 82% of which occur a single time. Around two fifths of the sample is held by the ten biggest clonotypes.

V was cut back by 0 bases and J by 4 bases, leaving a gap of 10 bases between them. CDR3 length: 15 amino acids, cysteine to phenylalanine. Only the CDR3 DNA stays, 45 bases, in frame from base 1. CDR1 MGHRA and CDR2 YSYEKL are derived from the germline V gene. This clone occurred once. Its target antigen remains unknown. No base qualities exist here, and no much larger clone lies one base off it. Sequencing input: peripheral blood. This clonotype originated in a man older than 75 with active or convalescent COVID-19. The chain is made from TRBV4-1 and TRBJ1-3, with the D gene uncertain. The DNA is as follows: TGCGCCAGCAGCCAAGATAGTTACGGGGGAAACACCATATATTTT. It specifies CASSQDSYGGNTIYF.